This T cell receptor beta chain was sequenced for a study of T cell responses to AZD1222 COVID-19 vaccine. General study points: Among those given AZD1222, only 6 or 7 were seropositive at baseline. Following two doses of AZD1222, Spike-specific TCR breadth and depth rose. Vaccine-associated CD4 TCRs ranged over spike, dominating at 160-218 and 743-854.

Libraries were prepared by immunoSEQ multiplex PCR; TCRdb keeps only in-frame clonotypes and omits some of them. The sample gives over 150,000 clones, approximately 88% of which show up once; around 4.4% is in the top ten. In regard to this clone: Its antigen is not known.

This CDR3 has 16 amino acids. Trimming cost V 3 bases and J 7 bases; bases outside gene matches: 14. Germline CDR1 reads SGDLS; CDR2 reads YYNGEE. The rearrangement joins TRBV9 to TRBJ2-5, with 8 bases that match TRBD2. This specimen consisted of peripheral blood, obtained 28 days after the second AZD1222 dose. This TCR came from an adult who received the AZD1222 COVID-19 vaccine. This chain's CDR3 is CASSDGREAGVGTQYF. The CDR3 nucleotides read TGTGCCAGCAGCGACGGCCGGGAAGCGGGGGTCGGGACCCAGTACTTC. The variable domain in full, completed from reference TRBV9 and TRBJ2-5, reads DSGVTQTPKHLITATGQRVTLRCSPRSGDLSVYWYQQSLDQGLQFLIQYYNGEERAKGNILERFSAQQFPDLHSELNLSSLELGDSALYFCASSDGREAGVGTQYFGPGTRLLVL.